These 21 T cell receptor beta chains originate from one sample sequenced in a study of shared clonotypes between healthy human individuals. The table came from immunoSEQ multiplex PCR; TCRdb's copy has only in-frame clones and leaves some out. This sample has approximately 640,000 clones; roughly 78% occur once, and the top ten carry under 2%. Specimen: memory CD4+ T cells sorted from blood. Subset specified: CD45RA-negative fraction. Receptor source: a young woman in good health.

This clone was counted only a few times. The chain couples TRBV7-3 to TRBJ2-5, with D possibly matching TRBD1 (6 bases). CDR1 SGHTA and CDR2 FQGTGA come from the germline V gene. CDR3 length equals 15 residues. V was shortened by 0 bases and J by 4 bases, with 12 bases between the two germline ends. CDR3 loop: CASSLTGQKGETQYF. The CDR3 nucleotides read TGTGCCAGCAGCTTAACGGGACAAAAAGGAGAGACCCAGTACTTC.

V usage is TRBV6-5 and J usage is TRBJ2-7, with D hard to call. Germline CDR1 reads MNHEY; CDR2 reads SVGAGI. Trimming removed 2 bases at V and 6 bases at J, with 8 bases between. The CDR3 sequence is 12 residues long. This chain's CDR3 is CASSYQASEQYF. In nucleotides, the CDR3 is TGTGCCAGCAGTTACCAAGCGAGCGAGCAGTACTTC.

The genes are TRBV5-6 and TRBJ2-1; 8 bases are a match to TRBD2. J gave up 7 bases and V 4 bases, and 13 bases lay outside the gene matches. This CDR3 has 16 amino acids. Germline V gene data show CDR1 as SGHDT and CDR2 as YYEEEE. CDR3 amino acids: CASSDGTRGTRNEQFF. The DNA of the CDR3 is TGTGCCAGCAGCGACGGAACTAGGGGGACTAGGAATGAGCAGTTCTTC.

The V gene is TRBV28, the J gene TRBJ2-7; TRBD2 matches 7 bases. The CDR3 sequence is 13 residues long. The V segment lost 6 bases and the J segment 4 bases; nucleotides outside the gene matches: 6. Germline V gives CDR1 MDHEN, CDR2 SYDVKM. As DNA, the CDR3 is TGTGCCAGCAGACGACTAGCCGGTTACGAGCAGTACTTC. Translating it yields CASRRLAGYEQYF.

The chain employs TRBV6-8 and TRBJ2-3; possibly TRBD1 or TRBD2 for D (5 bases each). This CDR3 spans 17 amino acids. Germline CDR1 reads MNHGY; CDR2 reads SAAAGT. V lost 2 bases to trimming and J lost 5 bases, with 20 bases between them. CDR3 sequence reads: CASSYVSGHRLEDTQYF. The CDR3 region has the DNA TGTGCCAGCAGTTACGTCTCGGGGCACAGATTGGAAGATACGCAGTATTTT.

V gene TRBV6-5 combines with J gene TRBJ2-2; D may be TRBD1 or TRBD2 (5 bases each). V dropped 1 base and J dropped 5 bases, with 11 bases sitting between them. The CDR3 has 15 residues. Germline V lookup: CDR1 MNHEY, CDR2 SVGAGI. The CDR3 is CASSYYRDGTGELFF. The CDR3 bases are TGTGCCAGCAGTTACTATCGGGACGGTACCGGGGAGCTGTTTTTT.

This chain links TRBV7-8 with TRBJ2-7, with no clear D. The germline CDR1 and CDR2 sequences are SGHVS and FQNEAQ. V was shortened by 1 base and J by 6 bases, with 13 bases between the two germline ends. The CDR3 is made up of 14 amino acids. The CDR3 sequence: CASSLGAVRSEQYF. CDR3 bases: TGTGCCAGCAGCTTAGGAGCAGTAAGGTCCGAGCAGTACTTC.

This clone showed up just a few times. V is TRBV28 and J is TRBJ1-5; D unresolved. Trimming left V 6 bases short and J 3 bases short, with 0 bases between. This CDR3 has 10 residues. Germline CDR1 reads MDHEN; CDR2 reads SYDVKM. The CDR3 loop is CASSNQPQHF. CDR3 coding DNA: TGTGCCAGCAGCAATCAGCCCCAGCATTTT.

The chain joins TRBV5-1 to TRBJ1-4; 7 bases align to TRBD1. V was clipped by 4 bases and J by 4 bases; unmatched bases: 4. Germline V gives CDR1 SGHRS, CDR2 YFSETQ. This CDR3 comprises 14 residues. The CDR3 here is CASSAQGDNEKLFF. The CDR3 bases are TGCGCCAGCAGCGCCCAGGGGGATAATGAAAAACTGTTTTTT. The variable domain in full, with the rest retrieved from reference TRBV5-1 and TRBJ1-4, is KAGVTQTPRYLIKTRGQQVTLSCSPISGHRSVSWYQQTPGQGLQFLFEYFSETQRNKGNFPGRFSGRQFSNSRSEMNVSTLELGDSALYLCASSAQGDNEKLFFGSGTQLSVL.

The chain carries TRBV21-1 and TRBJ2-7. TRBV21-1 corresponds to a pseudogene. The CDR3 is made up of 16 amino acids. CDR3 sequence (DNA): TGTGCCAGCCCGGCAGGGGGGATAGCGGGCCCCTACGAGCAGTACTTC. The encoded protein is CASPAGGIAGPYEQYF.

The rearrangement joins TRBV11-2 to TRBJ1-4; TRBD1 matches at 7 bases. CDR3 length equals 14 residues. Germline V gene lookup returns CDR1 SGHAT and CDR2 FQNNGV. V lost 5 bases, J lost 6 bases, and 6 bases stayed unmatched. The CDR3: CASSPQGVDEKLFF. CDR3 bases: TGTGCCAGCAGCCCTCAGGGGGTGGATGAAAAACTGTTTTTT.

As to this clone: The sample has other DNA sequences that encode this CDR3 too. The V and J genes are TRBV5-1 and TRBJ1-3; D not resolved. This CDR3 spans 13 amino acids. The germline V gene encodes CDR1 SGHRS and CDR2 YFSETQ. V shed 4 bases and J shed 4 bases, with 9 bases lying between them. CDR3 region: CASSPDGGNTIYF. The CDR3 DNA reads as TGCGCCAGCAGCCCAGACGGAGGAAACACCATATATTTT.

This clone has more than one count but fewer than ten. The CDR3 DNA reads TGTGCCAGCAGCGGGGTATTGGGGGCCTACACCGGGGAGCTGTTTTTT. Translated: CASSGVLGAYTGELFF. The chain links TRBV7-9 to TRBJ2-2, with D perhaps matching TRBD1 (6 bases). V shed 5 bases and J shed 3 bases, with 16 bases lying between them. The CDR3 is 16 residues long. Germline CDR1 is SEHNR and CDR2 is FQNEAQ (reference sequence). Supplemented by reference TRBV7-9 and TRBJ2-2, the full variable domain reads DTGVSQNPRHKITKRGQNVTFRCDPISEHNRLYWYRQTLGQGPEFLTYFQNEAQLEKSRLLSDRFSAERPKGSFSTLEIQRTEQGDSAMYLCASSGVLGAYTGELFFGEGSRLTVL.

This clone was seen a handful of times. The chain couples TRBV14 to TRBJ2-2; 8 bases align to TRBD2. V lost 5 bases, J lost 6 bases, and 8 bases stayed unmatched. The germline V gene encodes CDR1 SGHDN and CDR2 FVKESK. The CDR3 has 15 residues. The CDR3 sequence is CASSSSGGGAGELFF. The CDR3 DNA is TGTGCCAGCAGCTCGAGCGGGGGTGGCGCCGGGGAGCTGTTTTTT.

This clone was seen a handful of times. The CDR3 here is CASSLPAMYNEQFF. CDR3 DNA: TGTGCCAGCAGCCTACCCGCGATGTACAATGAGCAGTTCTTC. The rearrangement links TRBV28 to TRBJ2-1, with D uncertain. This CDR3 is 14 amino acids long. CDR1 and CDR2 from the germline V gene are MDHEN and SYDVKM. The ends were cut back, 6 bases at V and 4 bases at J, with 13 bases in the middle.

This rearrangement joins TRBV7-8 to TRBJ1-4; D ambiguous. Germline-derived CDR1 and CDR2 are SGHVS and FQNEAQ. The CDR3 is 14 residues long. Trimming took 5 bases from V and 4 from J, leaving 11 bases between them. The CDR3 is CASSPWENNEKLFF. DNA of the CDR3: TGTGCCAGCAGCCCCTGGGAGAATAATGAAAAACTGTTTTTT.

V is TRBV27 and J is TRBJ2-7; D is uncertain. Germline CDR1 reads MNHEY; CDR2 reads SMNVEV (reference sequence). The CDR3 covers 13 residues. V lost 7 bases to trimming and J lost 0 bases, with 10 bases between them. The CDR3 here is CASISRSSYEQYF. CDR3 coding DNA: TGTGCCAGCATCTCTAGGAGCTCCTACGAGCAGTACTTC.

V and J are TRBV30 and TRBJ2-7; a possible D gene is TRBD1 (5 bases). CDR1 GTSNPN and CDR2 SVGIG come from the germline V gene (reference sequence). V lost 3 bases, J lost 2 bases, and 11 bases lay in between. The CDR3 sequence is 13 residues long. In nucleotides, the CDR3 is TGTGCCTGGAGGGCAGGGATCACCTACGAGCAGTACTTC. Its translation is CAWRAGITYEQYF.

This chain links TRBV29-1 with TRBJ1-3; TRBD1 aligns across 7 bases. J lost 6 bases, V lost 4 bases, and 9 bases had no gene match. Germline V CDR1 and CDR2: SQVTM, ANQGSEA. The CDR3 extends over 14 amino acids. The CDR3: CSVGLTGEINTIYF. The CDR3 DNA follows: TGCAGCGTTGGACTCACAGGGGAAATAAACACCATATATTTT.

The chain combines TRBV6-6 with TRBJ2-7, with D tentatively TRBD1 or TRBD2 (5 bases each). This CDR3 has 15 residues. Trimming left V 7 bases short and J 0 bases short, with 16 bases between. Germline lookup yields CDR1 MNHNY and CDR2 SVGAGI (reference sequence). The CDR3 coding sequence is TGTGCCAGCAATACCGGGACCGCTAACTCCTACGAGCAGTACTTC. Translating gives CASNTGTANSYEQYF.

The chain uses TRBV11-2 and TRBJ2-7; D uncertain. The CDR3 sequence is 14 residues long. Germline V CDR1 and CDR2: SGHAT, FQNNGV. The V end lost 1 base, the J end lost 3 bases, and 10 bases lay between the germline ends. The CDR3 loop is CASSLGPSSYEQYF. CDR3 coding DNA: TGTGCCAGCAGCTTAGGGCCAAGTAGCTACGAGCAGTACTTC.